This T cell receptor (beta chain) is from a study of blood T cells in healthy people across ages. Whole-study results and caveats: Researchers deemed the diversity estimates from one million T cells underestimates.

This clonotype was found many times. What it recognizes is unknown. PBMCs were isolated at a quantity of at least 6 million per sample. Trimming stripped 3 bases from V and 2 bases from J, with 11 bases between. This CDR3 is 14 amino acids long. In germline, CDR1 is LGHNA, CDR2 YNFKEQ. A second PCR of 7 to 11 cycles used a sample-barcoded 5' primer and a J-beta primer mix. Each TCR beta cDNA got a 12-nucleotide random molecular identifier. TCRdb called the 5' RACE reads again in MiXCR, with one record for every CDR3 protein. Found here are roughly 680,000 distinct CDR3 sequences, more than 40% of them singletons; the top ten hold about 32%.

The chain couples TRBV4-2 to TRBJ2-7, with a tentative D call TRBD2 (6 bases). The sample comprised blood. The TCR was taken from a woman aged 55-70 years in good health. CDR3 DNA sequence: TGTGCCAGCAGCCAGGGGCGGGGACCCTACGAGCAGTACTTC. Residues: CASSQGRGPYEQYF.